This T cell receptor beta chain derives from a study of blood T cell repertoires in COVID-19. Study-level background: Donors in the United States, Italy and Spain gave samples during acute or convalescent COVID-19. T cells, B-cell-depleted T cells, or PBMCs provided the cDNA or gDNA that served as material.

As originally analysed: Amplified reference gene primers provided the basis for estimating nucleated cell counts. The method was immunoSEQ multiplex PCR; TCRdb's version includes in-frame clones alone and lacks a portion of them. The DNA was the basis for D and trimming; V, J and clone size are from that table. The table records 170,000 or so clones, around nine tenths of them present only once. This CDR3 region has 15 residues. Per germline, CDR1 MGHRA and CDR2 YSYEKL. This TCR was recovered from a woman under 30 who had recovered from COVID-19. The chain combines TRBV4-1 with TRBJ2-1; TRBD2 matches 10 bases. Sequencing input: peripheral blood. CDR3 coding DNA: TGCGCTGCGGAGGGTAGCGGGGGGTCCTACAATGAGCAGTTCTTC. It codes for CAAEGSGGSYNEQFF.